Listed here are 26 T cell receptor beta chains from one sample, sequenced in a study of identical twins. TCRdb ran MiXCR on the 5' RACE reads and lists one entry per CDR3 protein. The table includes some 1,700,000 distinct CDR3 sequences, roughly a third detected once. Sequenced: cord blood. These receptors came from a newborn girl in good health.

This clonotype was recorded a few times. The CDR3 region is CASKGQNYEQYF. The DNA of the CDR3 is TGTGCCAGCAAGGGACAAAACTACGAGCAGTACTTC. The chain couples TRBV6-6 to TRBJ2-7, with D possibly matching TRBD1 (6 bases). CDR1 and CDR2 from the germline V gene are MNHNY and SVGAGI (reference sequence). V dropped 7 bases and J dropped 3 bases, with 10 bases sitting between them. The CDR3 is made up of 12 amino acids.

The genes are TRBV20-1 and TRBJ2-7, with 7 bases aligning to TRBD1. The V and J ends lost 2 bases and 1 base, in that order; junction bases with no gene match: 5. The germline CDR1 and CDR2 sequences are DFQATT and SNEGSKA (reference sequence). The CDR3 covers 14 residues. This chain's CDR3 is CSARSWDSSYEQYF. The CDR3 nucleotides are TGCAGTGCTAGATCTTGGGACAGTTCCTACGAGCAGTACTTC.

At least ten counts were recorded for this clonotype. V is TRBV7-2 and J is TRBJ2-7; D gene uncertain. This CDR3 contains 14 residues. Trimming shortened V by 0 bases and J by 2 bases, and 8 bases separated the two germline ends. Germline CDR1 reads SGHTA; CDR2 reads FQGNSA. The DNA of the CDR3 is TGTGCCAGCAGCTTAGCGGCTAGTCCCTACGAGCAGTACTTC. Protein: CASSLAASPYEQYF.

This chain's CDR3 is CASRVPGQPDYGGIYGYTF. CDR3 nucleotide sequence: TGTGCCAGCAGGGTACCGGGACAACCTGACTATGGTGGTATCTATGGCTACACCTTC. The chain couples TRBV5-6 to TRBJ1-2, with D tentatively TRBD1 (6 bases). CDR1 and CDR2 (germline): SGHDT, YYEEEE. V was pared by 5 bases and J by 4 bases, with 30 bases between. There are 19 residues in the CDR3.

This clonotype was counted only a few times. This chain links TRBV4-2 with TRBJ1-2; TRBD1 agrees at 8 bases. The V gene's germline CDR1 is LGHNA and CDR2 YNFKEQ. Germline trimming cut 3 bases from V and 2 bases from J; bases unmatched to any gene: 5. This CDR3 spans 15 amino acids. In DNA, the CDR3 is TGTGCCAGCAGCCATCTGACAGGGGTAAACTATGGCTACACCTTC. This codes for CASSHLTGVNYGYTF.

This clonotype has a single count. CDR3 region: CASSLYQTGGAQETQYF. The CDR3 bases are TGTGCCAGCAGCTTATACCAAACGGGGGGGGCACAAGAGACCCAGTACTTC. The chain uses TRBV7-2 and TRBJ2-5, with TRBD2 matching 8 bases. With V trimmed by 2 bases and J by 2 bases, 10 bases remained unmatched. The CDR3 is 17 amino acids. Germline CDR1 SGHTA, CDR2 FQGNSA.

Concerning this clonotype: At one boundary the junction diverges from the germline segment, which might be a read error. This chain connects TRBV7-2 to TRBJ1-2; perhaps TRBD1 as D (6 bases). The CDR3 totals 13 residues. The germline CDR1 and CDR2 sequences are SGHTA and FQGNSA. CDR3 loop: CASSPDSNYGCTF. The CDR3 DNA reads TGTGCCAGCAGCCCGGACAGCAACTATGGCTGCACCTTC.

The chain carries TRBV28 and TRBJ2-1; D unresolved. The CDR3 loop spans 14 amino acids. V gave up 8 bases and J gave up 0 bases, with 11 bases separating them. Germline lookup yields CDR1 MDHEN and CDR2 SYDVKM. CDR3: CASPPSSSYNEQFF. The CDR3 nucleotides read TGTGCCAGCCCTCCATCGAGCTCCTACAATGAGCAGTTCTTC.

The rearrangement links TRBV6-5 to TRBJ2-7, with TRBD2 matching over 11 bases. Germline V lookup: CDR1 MNHEY, CDR2 SVGAGI. This CDR3 has 14 residues. The junction had 4 bases not matched to a gene; V was cut back by 6 bases and J by 3 bases. The CDR3 sequence is CASRKGLAGYEQYF. CDR3 bases: TGTGCCAGCAGAAAAGGACTAGCGGGCTACGAGCAGTACTTC.

This chain joins TRBV5-1 and TRBJ2-5, with no clear D. Germline CDR1 SGHRS, CDR2 YFSETQ. The CDR3 length is 16 residues. V lost 0 bases, J lost 0 bases, and 12 bases lay in between. The CDR3 bases are TGCGCCAGCAGCTTGGTGGGTAGCCGATACCAAGAGACCCAGTACTTC. Its protein product is CASSLVGSRYQETQYF.

V is TRBV3-1 and J is TRBJ2-7; D possibly matches TRBD1 or TRBD2 (6 bases each). CDR1 and CDR2 from the germline V gene are LGHDT and YNNKEL (reference sequence). The CDR3 covers 15 residues. The ends were cut back, 4 bases at V and 3 bases at J, with 16 bases in the middle. The CDR3 DNA sequence: TGTGCCAGCAGCCGAGGGGGGAGTCTCAACTACGAGCAGTACTTC. Its translation is CASSRGGSLNYEQYF.

This clonotype has only a few counts. A much larger clone differs from this one at a single base, so this may be a read error. The V gene is TRBV24-1, the J gene TRBJ2-7, with D perhaps given as TRBD1 or TRBD2 (5 bases each). V lost 0 bases and J lost 7, with 9 bases in between. From germline, CDR1 is KGHDR and CDR2 SFDVKD. The CDR3 is made up of 13 amino acids. The CDR3 spells CATSDLRGNEQYF. The CDR3 DNA reads as TGTGCCACCAGTGATTTGCGGGGCAATGAGCAGTACTTC.

The rearrangement uses TRBV2 and TRBJ2-1; 7 nucleotides line up with TRBD2. The CDR3 covers 14 residues. Losses at the gene ends were 6 bases for V and 10 bases for J; bases not matched to a gene: 12. CDR1 and CDR2 (germline): SNHLY, FYNNEI. Here the CDR3 DNA reads TGTGCCAGCAGGGCCCCGGGGGGAGGGGCCGAGCAGTTCTTC. It is translated as CASRAPGGGAEQFF.

This clonotype has ten or more counts. The chain carries TRBV12-3 or TRBV12-4 and TRBJ1-5, with 7 bases matching TRBD1. Losses at the gene ends were 4 bases for V and 2 bases for J; bases not matched to a gene: 5. The CDR3 sequence is 15 residues long. The CDR3 nucleotides read TGTGCCAGCAGTTGGAGTCAGGGGGGCAATCAGCCCCAGCATTTT. Protein: CASSWSQGGNQPQHF.

This clonotype appeared a few times. The rearrangement links TRBV14 to TRBJ2-1; D gene unclear. Germline loops: CDR1 SGHDN, CDR2 FVKESK. CDR3 length equals 11 residues. With 4 bases removed from V and 10 bases from J, the gap between germline ends came to 8 bases. The CDR3 DNA reads TGTGCCAGCAGCCTCTTGTACGAGCAGTTCTTC. Protein sequence: CASSLLYEQFF.

This clonotype was seen more than once but under ten times. This chain links TRBV20-1 with TRBJ2-5; no reliable D call. Germline assignment: CDR1 DFQATT and CDR2 SNEGSKA (reference sequence). V lost 0 bases to trimming and J lost 4 bases, with 12 bases between them. This CDR3 has 14 residues. CDR3 in amino acids: CSARDLSSGETQYF. CDR3 in DNA: TGCAGTGCTAGAGATCTGAGTTCCGGAGAGACCCAGTACTTC.

This chain connects TRBV21-1 to TRBJ2-7; the table's D call, TRBD1, was not checked against the DNA. TRBV21-1 has pseudogene status. This CDR3 has 16 amino acids. CDR3 residues: CASRYRGPCSYNEQYF. The CDR3 nucleotides read TGTGCCAGCAGATACAGGGGGCCCTGCTCCTACAATGAGCAGTACTTC.

A word on this clonotype: One junction end disagrees with the germline gene, perhaps due to a read error. J is TRBJ1-6 and V is TRBV27; 9 bases map to TRBD1. Germline CDR1 and CDR2: MNHEY and SMNVEV (reference sequence). The CDR3 loop spans 16 amino acids. The CDR3 sequence: CASSSPKGQGHSPPHF. The CDR3 DNA is TGCGCCAGCAGTTCCCCCAAGGGACAGGGACATTCACCCCCCCACTTT.

The CDR3 DNA is TGTGCCATCAGTGGGACTAGGGACGCCTACAATGAGCAGTTCTTC. Translation gives CAISGTRDAYNEQFF. The gene calls are TRBV10-3 and TRBJ2-1; TRBD2 matches 7 bases. This CDR3 comprises 15 residues. Trimming cost V 4 bases and J 2 bases; bases outside gene matches: 5. Germline CDR1 and CDR2: ENHRY and SYGVKD.

Ten or more counts support this clonotype. The chain employs TRBV3-1 and TRBJ2-7; D call uncertain. The V gene lost 4 bases and the J gene lost 2 bases, with 15 bases spanning the gap. This CDR3 comprises 15 residues. Looked up from germline, CDR1 is LGHDT and CDR2 is YNNKEL (reference sequence). CDR3 protein: CASSPRLVSTYEQYF. CDR3 in DNA: TGTGCCAGCAGCCCCCGCCTTGTTTCGACCTACGAGCAGTACTTC.

The sample holds a few counts of this clonotype. The chain carries TRBV5-1 and TRBJ2-7, with TRBD1 identical over 7 bases. The trim removed 0 bases at V and 3 bases at J, leaving 6 bases unmatched. The germline gives CDR1 SGHRS, CDR2 YFSETQ. This CDR3 is 15 amino acids long. CDR3 nucleotides: TGCGCCAGCAGCTTGGAGGGGACAGTCTACTACGAGCAGTACTTC. Translating gives CASSLEGTVYYEQYF.

This chain links TRBV10-3 with TRBJ1-5, with TRBD1 identical over 10 bases. The germline gives CDR1 ENHRY, CDR2 SYGVKD. The CDR3 runs to 13 residues. Trimming removed 8 bases from V and 5 bases from J; junction bases left unmatched: 3. The CDR3 DNA reads TGTGCCATCGGGACAGGGGTCGATCAGCCCCAGCATTTT. This codes for CAIGTGVDQPQHF.

This clonotype was seen only a few times. This rearrangement joins TRBV20-1 to TRBJ2-1; 9 bases are shared with TRBD2. Germline V lookup: CDR1 DFQATT, CDR2 SNEGSKA (reference sequence). The CDR3 contains 15 residues. The V and J ends lost 6 bases and 0 bases, in that order; junction bases with no gene match: 6. CDR3 bases: TGCAGTGCCAGAAGCGGGAGGAGCTCCTACAATGAGCAGTTCTTC. Its translation: CSARSGRSSYNEQFF.

V gene TRBV11-2 combines with J gene TRBJ2-3; D is unclear. Germline V CDR1 and CDR2: SGHAT, FQNNGV. The ends were cut back, 4 bases at V and 2 bases at J, with 10 bases in the middle. The CDR3 spans 14 residues. The CDR3 nucleotides are TGTGCCAGCAGCTCCCAAACCCACACAGATACGCAGTATTTT. Its translation: CASSSQTHTDTQYF.

This clonotype has more than one count but fewer than ten. The V and J genes are TRBV3-1 and TRBJ2-3; 7 nucleotides align to TRBD2. Germline V gives CDR1 LGHDT, CDR2 YNNKEL (reference sequence). This CDR3 has 16 residues. Trimming at V came to 4 bases and at J to 5 bases, leaving 12 bases not matched to a gene. The DNA of the CDR3 is TGTGCCAGCAGCCCGGGTGGGGCCCTAGCGGTAGATACGCAGTATTTT. Translating it yields CASSPGGALAVDTQYF.

This clonotype has ten or more counts. The chain couples TRBV7-9 to TRBJ2-1; 7 bases map to TRBD2. CDR1 is SEHNR, CDR2 FQNEAQ, per germline (reference sequence). The CDR3 contains 16 residues. The ends lost 5 bases at V and 0 bases at J; junction bases unmatched: 7. CDR3 in DNA: TGTGCCAGCAGCCTTCCTCGCGGGAGCTCCTACAATGAGCAGTTCTTC. Its protein is CASSLPRGSSYNEQFF.